Included here is one T cell receptor beta chain sequence, with context. Its antigen is still unknown. The entry originates in a study of cytomegalovirus exposure and HLA in healthy donors. About the study: Across about 400 genotyped donors, 81% landed in the Caucasian-associated ancestry cluster. The study's findings and limits: It was reported that TCR beta sequences correctly inferred the HLA-A and HLA-B alleles for most subjects.

Germline CDR1 is MNHEY and CDR2 is SMNVEV (reference sequence). The CDR3 length is 16 residues. Trimming cost V 9 bases and J 8 bases; bases outside gene matches: 13. The PCR used 60 Vbeta and 13 Jbeta primers. Generated by immunoSEQ multiplex PCR, the TCRdb table keeps only in-frame clones and is missing some. The sample holds roughly 180,000 clones, around 80% seen once. J is TRBJ1-6 and V is TRBV27; TRBD1 aligns across 10 bases. The TCR sequence derives from a male donor in good health and CMV-seronegative. Sequencing was done on a sample of PBMCs. The DNA for the CDR3 is TGTGCCAGTGGGGACAGGGGCCCCGAATTTGATTCACCCCTCCACTTT. This gives the protein CASGDRGPEFDSPLHF.